This T cell receptor beta chain originates from a study of molecular identifiers for immune sequencing clone quantification (dated by TCRdb to about 2018). For the wider study: For a replicate experiment, the RNA from either roughly 18,000 or 92,000 naive CD8 T cells was divided into five aliquots, and four of those aliquots went on to sequencing. CD8 T cells were used in a methods study to benchmark molecular-identifier clustering-based TCR repertoire sequencing (MIDCIRS) and TCR RNA copy counting.

This clonotype appeared many times. Its binding antigen is unknown. No base qualities exist here, and no much larger clone lies one base off it. The library was built by means of PCR. TCRdb records Illumina HiSeq 4000 as the sequencer. Bulk TCR libraries were prepared as previously described, using TCR primers listed in Table S5. Purification of total RNA was performed with the Qiagen AllPrep DNA/RNA kit. Before analysis, reads from multiple sequencing runs of the same library were pooled. The original pipeline was this. Reads were retained only if the reads had an exact TCR constant sequence, and the retained reads were trimmed to 150 nt and grouped according to their 12-nt molecular barcodes. Reads inside each barcode group were sub-clustered using a 15% Levenshtein threshold, and a quality-weighted consensus sequence was constructed for each RNA molecule. Non-functional sequences were filtered out, along with any lower-count sequence sitting one edit away from another sequence. Based on fitting two negative binomial distributions, any barcode sub-cluster with under 20% of the maximum read count was discarded. TCRdb passed the public sequencing reads through fastp at Q25 and MiXCR, retaining productive beta sequences. Rows are unified per CDR3 protein, each entry keeping the most common DNA and genes. TCRdb, not the authors, supplied the V and J calls. In this sample the table shows about 640,000 distinct CDR3 sequences, nearly 20% of which occur a single time. Roughly 0.85% of the sample is taken by the ten largest.

Libraries of naive CD8 T cells were generated from about 20,000 to 1,000,000 sorted cells, with 10%, 30% or 50% of the purified RNA used. Naive CD8 T cells were FACS-sorted as CD8+CD4-CCR7+CD45RA+ on a BD FACSAria II into RLT Plus buffer. To test detection sensitivity, Jurkat RNA equal to ten TCR copies was added to samples of roughly 17,000-1,100,000 naive CD8 T cells. CD8 T cells were enriched with RosetteSep CD8+ T Cell Enrichment Cocktail and Ficoll-Paque, followed by ACK red cell lysis. CDR1 MNHEY and CDR2 SVGAGI are derived from the germline V gene. Including the terminal cysteine and phenylalanine, the CDR3 comprises 13 residues. Only the CDR3 DNA stays, 39 bases, in frame from base 1. V and J are truncated by 2 bases and 6 bases respectively, leaving an intervening sequence of 11 bases. The research as a whole found: Highly expanded clone sizes could be underestimated because identical TCR molecules may share a barcode. Clones above 20 RNA copies held over 97% of molecules in CMV-specific effector cells but under 1% in naive cells. Spiked-in Jurkat TCR RNA equal to a single cell's worth was reported to be detectable even within 1,100,000 naive CD8 T cells. When barcode sub-clustering was not used, chimeric consensus sequences inflated TCR diversity, with chimeras reaching as high as 47%. Naive libraries contained spiked-in Jurkat TCR RNA (roughly ten copies' worth), which is not part of the donor repertoire. Modeling indicated about 3.1 TCR RNA copies recovered per cell, compared with roughly 9.7 by digital PCR, which implies a capture efficiency of approximately 30%.

The chain is encoded by TRBV6-5 joined to TRBJ2-7; TRBD2 could be the D gene, as 5 bases match. The sequenced material came from naive CD8+ T cells from blood, with Jurkat cell RNA spiked in. The sample's cell subset or site, from its label and the paper: FACS-sorted CD8+CD4-CCR7+CD45RA+ naive T cells. The TCR sequence derives from a human donor in good health. Some libraries in this study had Jurkat cell RNA spiked in. CDR3 sequence: CASSYGKGGEQYF. The nucleotide sequence reads TGTGCCAGCAGTTACGGAAAAGGAGGCGAGCAGTACTTC.